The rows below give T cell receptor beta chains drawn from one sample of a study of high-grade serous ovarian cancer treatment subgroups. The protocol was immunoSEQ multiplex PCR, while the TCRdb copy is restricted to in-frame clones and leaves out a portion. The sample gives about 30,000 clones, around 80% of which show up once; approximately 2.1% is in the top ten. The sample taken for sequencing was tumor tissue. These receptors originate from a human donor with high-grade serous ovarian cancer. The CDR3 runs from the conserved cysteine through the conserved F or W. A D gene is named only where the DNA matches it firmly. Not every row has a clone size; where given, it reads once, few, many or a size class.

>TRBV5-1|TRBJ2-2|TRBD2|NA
TGCGCCAGCAGTCCAATCAGCCTAGCGGGAGGAGGGTTCGGGGAGCTGTTTTTT
CASSPISLAGGGFGELFF
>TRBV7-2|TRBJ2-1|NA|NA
TGTGCCAGCAGCTTAGGGGTCTCCGGGCAGCAGTTCTTC
CASSLGVSGQQFF
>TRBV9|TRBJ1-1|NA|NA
TGTGCCAGCAGCCTACTTCAGGGTATCAACACTGAAGCTTTCTTT
CASSLLQGINTEAFF
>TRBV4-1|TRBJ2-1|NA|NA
TGCGCCAGCAGCCAAGTTAGGGACTTGTTCTTC
CASSQVRDLFF
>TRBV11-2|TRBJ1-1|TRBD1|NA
TGTGCCAGCAGCCCCGACAGGGGGAACACTGAAGCTTTCTTT
CASSPDRGNTEAFF
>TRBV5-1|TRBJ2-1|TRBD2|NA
TGCGCCAGCAGCTTGGTGGGCGGGAGGATGGGGAATGAGCAGTTCTTC
CASSLVGGRMGNEQFF
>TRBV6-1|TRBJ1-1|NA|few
TGTGCCAGCAGTGTGTATGGGGTCGCTGAAGCTTTCTTT
CASSVYGVAEAFF
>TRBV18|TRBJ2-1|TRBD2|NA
TGTGCCAGCTCACCCTTTTTAGCGGGAGGGTCCTACAATGAGCAGTTCTTC
CASSPFLAGGSYNEQFF
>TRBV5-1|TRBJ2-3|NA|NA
TGCGCCAGCAGCCCTGGGCGCACAGATACGCAGTATTTT
CASSPGRTDTQYF
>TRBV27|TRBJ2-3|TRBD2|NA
TGTGCCAGCAGACCAGAAAGGACTAGTTCAGGAGATACGCAGTATTTT
CASRPERTSSGDTQYF
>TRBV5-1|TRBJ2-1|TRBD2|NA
TGCGCCAGCAGGCTAGCGGGACTTAAATTGAATGAGCAGTTCTTC
CASRLAGLKLNEQFF
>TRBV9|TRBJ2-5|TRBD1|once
TGTGCCAGCAGCGCTGATATGACAGGGTCAGAGACCCAGTACTTC
CASSADMTGSETQYF
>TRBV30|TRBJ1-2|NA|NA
TGTGCCTGGACCCCACCCGGGACTCTGTATGGCTACACCTTC
CAWTPPGTLYGYTF
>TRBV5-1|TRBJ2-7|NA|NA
TGCGCCAGCAGCTTAGGACCGGGGTCCCCCTACGAGCAGTACTTC
CASSLGPGSPYEQYF
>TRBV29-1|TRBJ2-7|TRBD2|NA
TGCAGCGTTGAAGCTAGCGGGAGCCCTCTCGAGCAGTACTTC
CSVEASGSPLEQYF
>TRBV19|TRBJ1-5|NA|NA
TGTGCCAGTAGTCCGCAGCCCCTAAACCCCGCAAATTTT
CASSPQPLNPANF
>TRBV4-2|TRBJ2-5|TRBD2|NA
TGTGCCAGCAGTTTTACAAGGGGAACTAGCGGGAGGTCCCAAGAGACCCAGTACTTC
CASSFTRGTSGRSQETQYF
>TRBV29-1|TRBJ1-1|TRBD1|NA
TGCAGCGCTTCAGGGGGTCGAACTGAAGCTTTCTTT
CSASGGRTEAFF
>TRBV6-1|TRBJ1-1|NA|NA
TGTGCCAGCAGCCTGCCAGGGACTATGAACACTGAAGCTTTCTTT
CASSLPGTMNTEAFF
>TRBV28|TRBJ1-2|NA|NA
TGTGCCAGCAGTTTCACTAACTATGGCTACACCTTC
CASSFTNYGYTF
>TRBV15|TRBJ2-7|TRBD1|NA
TGTGCCACCAGCCCGGACAGGGGACGAACCTACGAGCAGTACTTC
CATSPDRGRTYEQYF
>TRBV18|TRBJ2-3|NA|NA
TGTGCCAGCTCACCACGGGCTGGCACAGATACGCAGTATTTT
CASSPRAGTDTQYF
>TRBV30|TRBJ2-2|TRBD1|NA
TGTGCCGCCCAGACAGGGACGAACACCGGGGAGCTGTTTTTT
CAAQTGTNTGELFF
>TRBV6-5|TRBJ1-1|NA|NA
TGTGCCAGCAGTTATAGGGCGAGGGCCTTAAGCCCGAGGGCTTTCTTT
CASSYRARALSPRAFF
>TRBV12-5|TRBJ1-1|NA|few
TGTGCTAGTGGTACCCTACAAGGGGGAGGTCCAGCTTTCTTT
CASGTLQGGGPAFF
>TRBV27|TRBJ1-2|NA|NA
TGTGCCAGCAGACTCCGAGGGGGGGGGTTCAGCTACACCTTC
CASRLRGGGFSYTF
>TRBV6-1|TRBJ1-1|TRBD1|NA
TGTGCCAGCACCACAAGACAGGGCGGCACTGAAGCTTTCTTT
CASTTRQGGTEAFF
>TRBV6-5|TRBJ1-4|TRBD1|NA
TGTGCCAGCAAACCAAGGGACAGTCCTGAAAAACTGTTTTTT
CASKPRDSPEKLFF
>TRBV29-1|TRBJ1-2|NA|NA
TGCAGCCCAGACCGGACAGAAAACTATGGCTACACCTTC
CSPDRTENYGYTF
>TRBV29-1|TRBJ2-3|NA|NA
TGCAGCGGGAGGGGGACAGATACGCAGTATTTT
CSGRGTDTQYF
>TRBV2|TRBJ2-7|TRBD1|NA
TGTGCCACCGGACAGGGCGGTCAGGCCTACGAGCAGTACTTC
CATGQGGQAYEQYF
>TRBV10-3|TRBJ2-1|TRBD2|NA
TGTGCCATCAGTGAGTCGGTCTTGCGGGAGGGCACCTACAATGAGCAGTTCTTC
CAISESVLREGTYNEQFF
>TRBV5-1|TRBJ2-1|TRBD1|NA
TGCGCCAGCAGTAGACAGGGATTCAATGAGCAGTTCTTC
CASSRQGFNEQFF
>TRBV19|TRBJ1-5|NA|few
TGTGCCAGTAGCCTGGGACGCGTTAATCAGCCCCAGCATTTT
CASSLGRVNQPQHF
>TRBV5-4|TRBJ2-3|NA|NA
TGTGCCAGCAGCCGACCTCCAGGGGCCCTCACAGATACGCAGTATTTT
CASSRPPGALTDTQYF
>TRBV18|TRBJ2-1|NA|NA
TGTGCCAGCTCACCACCTCTTTCCCCCTACAATGAGCAGTTCTTC
CASSPPLSPYNEQFF
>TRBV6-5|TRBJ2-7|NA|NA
TGTGCCACAGCACTGGCGGACTCCTACGAGCAGTACTTC
CATALADSYEQYF
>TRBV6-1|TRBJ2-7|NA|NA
TGTGCCAGCAGTGAACAAGGGTCCCACGAGCAGTACTTC
CASSEQGSHEQYF
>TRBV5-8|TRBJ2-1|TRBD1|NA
TGTGCCAGTTTCCGGGACAGGGGGGTCAATGAGCAGTTCTTC
CASFRDRGVNEQFF
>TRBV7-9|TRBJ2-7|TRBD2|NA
TGTGCCAGCAGATCCTTAGCGGGAGATCTGGAGCAGTACTTC
CASRSLAGDLEQYF
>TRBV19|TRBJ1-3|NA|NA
TGTGCCAGTAGAGCCGCCGGGCCGGGCTCTGGAAACACCATATATTTT
CASRAAGPGSGNTIYF